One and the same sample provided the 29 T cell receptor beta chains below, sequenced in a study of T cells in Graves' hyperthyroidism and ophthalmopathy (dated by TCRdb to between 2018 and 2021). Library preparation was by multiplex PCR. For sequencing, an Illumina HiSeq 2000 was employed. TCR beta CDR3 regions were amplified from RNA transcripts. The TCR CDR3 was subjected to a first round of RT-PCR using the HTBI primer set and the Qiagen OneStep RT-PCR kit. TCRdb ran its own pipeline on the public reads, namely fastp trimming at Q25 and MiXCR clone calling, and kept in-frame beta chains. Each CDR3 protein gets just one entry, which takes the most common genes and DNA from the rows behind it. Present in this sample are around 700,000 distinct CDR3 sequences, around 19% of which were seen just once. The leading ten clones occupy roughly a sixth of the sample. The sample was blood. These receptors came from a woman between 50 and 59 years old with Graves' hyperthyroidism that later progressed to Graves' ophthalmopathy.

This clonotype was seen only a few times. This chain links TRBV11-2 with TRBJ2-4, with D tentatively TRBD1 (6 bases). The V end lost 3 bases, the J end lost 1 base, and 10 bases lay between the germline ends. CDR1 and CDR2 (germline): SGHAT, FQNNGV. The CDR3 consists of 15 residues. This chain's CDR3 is CASSFAGAAKNIQYF. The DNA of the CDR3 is TGTGCCAGCAGCTTCGCAGGGGCGGCCAAAAACATTCAGTACTTC.

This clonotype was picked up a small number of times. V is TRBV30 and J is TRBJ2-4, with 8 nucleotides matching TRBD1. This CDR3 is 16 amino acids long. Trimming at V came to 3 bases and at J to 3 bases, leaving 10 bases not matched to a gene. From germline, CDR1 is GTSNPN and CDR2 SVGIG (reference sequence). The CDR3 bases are TGTGCCTGGAGCTCGGGTCAGGGGGCAGGCAAAAACATTCAGTACTTC. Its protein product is CAWSSGQGAGKNIQYF.

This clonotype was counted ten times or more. The CDR3 coding sequence is TGTGCCAGCAGCTTAGTTTCCGGAAATTCACCCCTCCACTTT. Translating gives CASSLVSGNSPLHF. The chain is built from TRBV11-1 and TRBJ1-6; no firm D call. V lost 1 base to trimming and J lost 7 bases, with 8 bases between them. Germline V gene data show CDR1 as SGHAT and CDR2 as FQDESV (reference sequence). CDR3 length: 14 amino acids.

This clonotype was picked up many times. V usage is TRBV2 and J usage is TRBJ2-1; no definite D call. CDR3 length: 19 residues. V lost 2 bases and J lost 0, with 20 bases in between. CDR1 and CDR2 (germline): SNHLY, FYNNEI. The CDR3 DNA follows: TGTGCCAGCAGTGAAACCCCTTCGTCGCGGAACAGCTCCTACAATGAGCAGTTCTTC. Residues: CASSETPSSRNSSYNEQFF.

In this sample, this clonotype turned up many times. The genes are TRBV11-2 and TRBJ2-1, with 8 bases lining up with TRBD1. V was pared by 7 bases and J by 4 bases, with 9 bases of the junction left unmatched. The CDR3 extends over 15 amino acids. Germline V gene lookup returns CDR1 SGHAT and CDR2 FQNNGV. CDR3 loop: CASNIDRGKYNEQFF. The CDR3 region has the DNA TGTGCCAGCAACATCGACAGGGGAAAATACAATGAGCAGTTCTTC.

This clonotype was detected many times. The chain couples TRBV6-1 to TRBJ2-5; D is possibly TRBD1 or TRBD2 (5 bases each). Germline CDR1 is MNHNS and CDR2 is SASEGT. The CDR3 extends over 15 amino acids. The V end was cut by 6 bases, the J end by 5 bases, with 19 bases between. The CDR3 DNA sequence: TGTGCCAGCAGCCCGGGACCTCTTTCCCGGGAGACCCAGTACTTC. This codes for CASSPGPLSRETQYF.

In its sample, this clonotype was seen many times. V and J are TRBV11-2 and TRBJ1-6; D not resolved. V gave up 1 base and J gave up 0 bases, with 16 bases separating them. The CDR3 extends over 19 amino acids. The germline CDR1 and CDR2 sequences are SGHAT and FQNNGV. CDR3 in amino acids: CASSLAGRTYSSYNSPLHF. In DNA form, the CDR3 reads TGTGCCAGCAGCTTAGCTGGCAGAACATACAGCTCCTATAATTCACCCCTCCACTTT.

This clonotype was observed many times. The CDR3 here is CASSLEAVYEQYF. The CDR3 DNA is TGCGCCAGCAGCTTGGAAGCCGTCTACGAGCAGTACTTC. This chain uses TRBV5-1 with TRBJ2-7; D not resolved. From germline, CDR1 is SGHRS and CDR2 YFSETQ. The CDR3 contains 13 residues. V lost 0 bases, J lost 3 bases, and 7 bases lay in between.

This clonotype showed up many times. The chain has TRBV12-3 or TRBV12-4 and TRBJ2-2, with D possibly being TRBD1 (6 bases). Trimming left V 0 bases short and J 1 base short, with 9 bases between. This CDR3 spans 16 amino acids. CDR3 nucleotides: TGTGCCAGCAGTTTAGCCGGGACACGGAACACCGGGGAGCTGTTTTTT. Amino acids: CASSLAGTRNTGELFF.

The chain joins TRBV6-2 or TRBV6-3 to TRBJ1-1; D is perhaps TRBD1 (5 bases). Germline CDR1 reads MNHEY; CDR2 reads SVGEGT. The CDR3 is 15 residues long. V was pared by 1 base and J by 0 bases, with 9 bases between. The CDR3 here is CASSYLTEMNTEAFF. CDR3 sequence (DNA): TGTGCCAGCAGTTACTTGACAGAGATGAACACTGAAGCTTTCTTT.

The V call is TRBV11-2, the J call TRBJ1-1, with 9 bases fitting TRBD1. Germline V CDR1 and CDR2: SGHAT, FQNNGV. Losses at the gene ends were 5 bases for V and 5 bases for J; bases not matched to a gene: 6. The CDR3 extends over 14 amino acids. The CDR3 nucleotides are TGTGCCAGCAGCCTACAGGGGGCTTGGACTGAAGCTTTCTTT. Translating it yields CASSLQGAWTEAFF.

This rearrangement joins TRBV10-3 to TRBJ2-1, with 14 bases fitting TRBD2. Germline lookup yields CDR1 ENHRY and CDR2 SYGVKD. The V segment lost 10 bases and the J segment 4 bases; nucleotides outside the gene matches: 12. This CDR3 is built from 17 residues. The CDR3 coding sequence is TGTGCCAGCGTTCCCGGGACTAGCGGGGGAGCTTACAATGAGCAGTTCTTC. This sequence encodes CASVPGTSGGAYNEQFF.

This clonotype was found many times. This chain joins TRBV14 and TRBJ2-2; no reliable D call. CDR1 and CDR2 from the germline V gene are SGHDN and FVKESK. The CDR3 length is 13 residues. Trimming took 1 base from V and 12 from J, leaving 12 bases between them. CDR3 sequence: CASSQGPTSQLFF. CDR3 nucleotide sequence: TGTGCCAGCAGCCAAGGGCCTACTTCCCAGCTGTTTTTT.

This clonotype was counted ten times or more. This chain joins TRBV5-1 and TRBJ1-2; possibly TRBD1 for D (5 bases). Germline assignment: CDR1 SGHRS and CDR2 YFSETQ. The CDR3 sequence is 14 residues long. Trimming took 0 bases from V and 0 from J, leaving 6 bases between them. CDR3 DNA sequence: TGCGCCAGCAGCTTGGAAGGGGCTAACTATGGCTACACCTTC. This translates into CASSLEGANYGYTF.

As DNA, the CDR3 is TGCAGTGCAGAGGCTACAATTAGCGGGGGACAAGAGACCCAGTACTTC. Its translation: CSAEATISGGQETQYF. The chain links TRBV20-1 to TRBJ2-5; 9 bases fit TRBD2. J gave up 2 bases and V 6 bases, and 13 bases lay outside the gene matches. This CDR3 has 16 amino acids. Germline-derived CDR1 and CDR2 are DFQATT and SNEGSKA (reference sequence).

In nucleotides, the CDR3 is TGTGCCAGTAGTACTGTGGGGCAGGTCACTGAAGCTTTCTTT. It encodes CASSTVGQVTEAFF. The chain combines TRBV19 with TRBJ1-1; D is possibly TRBD1 (5 bases). Trimming left V 4 bases short and J 4 bases short, with 13 bases between. Germline loops: CDR1 LNHDA, CDR2 SQIVND (reference sequence). The CDR3 sequence is 14 residues long.

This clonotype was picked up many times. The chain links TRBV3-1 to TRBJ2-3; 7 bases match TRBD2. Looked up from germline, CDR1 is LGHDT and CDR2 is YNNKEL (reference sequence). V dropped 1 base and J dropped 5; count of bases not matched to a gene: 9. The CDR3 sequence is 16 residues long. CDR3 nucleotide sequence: TGTGCCAGCAGCCAAGGGCCAGCGGGGCTCGGAGATACGCAGTATTTT. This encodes CASSQGPAGLGDTQYF.

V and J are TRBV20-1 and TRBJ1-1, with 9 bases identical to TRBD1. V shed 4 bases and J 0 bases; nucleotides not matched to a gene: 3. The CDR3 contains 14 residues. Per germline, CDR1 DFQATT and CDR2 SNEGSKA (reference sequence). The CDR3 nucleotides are TGCAGTGCTACACGGACAGGGGTGAACACTGAAGCTTTCTTT. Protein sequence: CSATRTGVNTEAFF.

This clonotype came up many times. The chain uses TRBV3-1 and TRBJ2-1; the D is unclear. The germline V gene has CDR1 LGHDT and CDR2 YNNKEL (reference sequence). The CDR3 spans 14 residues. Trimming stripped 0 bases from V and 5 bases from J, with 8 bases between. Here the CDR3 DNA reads TGTGCCAGCAGCCAAGACGTAGAGGACAATGAGCAGTTCTTC. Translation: CASSQDVEDNEQFF.

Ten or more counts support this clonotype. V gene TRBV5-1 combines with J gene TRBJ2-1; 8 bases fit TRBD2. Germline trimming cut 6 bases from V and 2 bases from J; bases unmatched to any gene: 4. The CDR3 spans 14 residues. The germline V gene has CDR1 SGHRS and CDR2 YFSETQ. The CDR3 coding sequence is TGCGCCAGCAACCCGGGACTAGCCTACAATGAGCAGTTCTTC. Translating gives CASNPGLAYNEQFF.

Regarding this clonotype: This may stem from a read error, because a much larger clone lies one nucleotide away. CDR3 in DNA: TGTGCCGGCAGTTACCGGACTAGCCAAGAGACCCAGTACTTC. The encoded protein is CAGSYRTSQETQYF. V and J are TRBV6-5 and TRBJ2-5, with 7 bases aligning to TRBD2. Germline lookup yields CDR1 MNHEY and CDR2 SVGAGI. The CDR3 is 14 residues long.

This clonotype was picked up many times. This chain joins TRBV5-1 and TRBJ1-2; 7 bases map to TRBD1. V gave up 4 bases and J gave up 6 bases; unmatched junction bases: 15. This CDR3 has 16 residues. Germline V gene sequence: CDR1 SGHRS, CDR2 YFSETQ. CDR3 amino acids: CASSPLQGRPVHGYTF. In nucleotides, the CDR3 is TGCGCCAGCAGCCCCTTACAGGGGCGCCCTGTCCATGGCTACACCTTC. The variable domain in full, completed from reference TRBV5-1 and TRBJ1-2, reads KAGVTQTPRYLIKTRGQQVTLSCSPISGHRSVSWYQQTPGQGLQFLFEYFSETQRNKGNFPGRFSGRQFSNSRSEMNVSTLELGDSALYLCASSPLQGRPVHGYTFGSGTRLTVV.

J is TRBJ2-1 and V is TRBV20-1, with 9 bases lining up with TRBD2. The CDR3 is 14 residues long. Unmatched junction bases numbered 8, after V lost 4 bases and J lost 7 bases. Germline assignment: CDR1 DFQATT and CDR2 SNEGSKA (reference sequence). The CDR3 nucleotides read TGCAGTGCTATAGCGGGGGAGCGGGGAAATGAGCAGTTCTTC. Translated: CSAIAGERGNEQFF.

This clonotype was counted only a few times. The CDR3 nucleotides read TGCGCCAGCAGCTTGGATTTAGCGAGGAGGGGCTCTGGAAACACCATATATTTT. Protein product: CASSLDLARRGSGNTIYF. The chain combines TRBV5-1 with TRBJ1-3; TRBD1 is a possible D gene (5 bases). The CDR3 length is 18 residues. The V end was cut by 0 bases, the J end by 0 bases, with 16 bases between. The V gene's germline CDR1 is SGHRS and CDR2 YFSETQ.

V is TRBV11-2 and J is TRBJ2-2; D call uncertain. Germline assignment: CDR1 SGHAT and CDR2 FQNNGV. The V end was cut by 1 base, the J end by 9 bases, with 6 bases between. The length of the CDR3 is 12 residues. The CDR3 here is CASSLGSWELFF. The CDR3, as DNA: TGTGCCAGCAGCTTAGGCTCTTGGGAGCTGTTTTTT.

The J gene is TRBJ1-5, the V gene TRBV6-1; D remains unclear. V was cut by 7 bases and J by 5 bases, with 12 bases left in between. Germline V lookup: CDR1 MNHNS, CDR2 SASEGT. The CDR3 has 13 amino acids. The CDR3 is CASTRWGDQPQHF. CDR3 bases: TGTGCCAGCACTAGATGGGGTGATCAGCCCCAGCATTTT.

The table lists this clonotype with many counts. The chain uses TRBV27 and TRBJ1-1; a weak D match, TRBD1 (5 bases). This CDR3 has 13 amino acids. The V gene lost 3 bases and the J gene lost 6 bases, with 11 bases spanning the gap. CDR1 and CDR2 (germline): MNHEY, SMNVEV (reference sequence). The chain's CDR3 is CASSFLGVAEAFF. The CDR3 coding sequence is TGTGCCAGCAGTTTCCTAGGGGTAGCTGAAGCTTTCTTT.

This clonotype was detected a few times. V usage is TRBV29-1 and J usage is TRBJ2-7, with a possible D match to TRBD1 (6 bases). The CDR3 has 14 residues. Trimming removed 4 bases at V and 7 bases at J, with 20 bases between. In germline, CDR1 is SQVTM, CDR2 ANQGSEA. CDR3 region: CSVGRGGFSGEQYF. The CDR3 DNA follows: TGCAGCGTTGGCAGGGGCGGGTTTTCGGGTGAGCAGTACTTC.

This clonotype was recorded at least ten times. The CDR3 is CAISESGQEGTEAFF. The DNA for the CDR3 is TGTGCCATCAGTGAGTCTGGGCAGGAGGGCACTGAAGCTTTCTTT. V and J are TRBV10-3 and TRBJ1-1; D is unclear. Germline assignment: CDR1 ENHRY and CDR2 SYGVKD. V gave up 0 bases and J gave up 4 bases, with 12 bases separating them. The length of the CDR3 is 15 residues.